The 20 T cell receptor beta chains listed next were all sequenced from one sample in a study of OX40 agonist ivuxolimab in advanced cancers. Produced via immunoSEQ multiplex PCR; TCRdb's table is partial and in-frame only. Here the sample spans tens of thousands of clones, over 80% being singletons. The material sequenced was CD4+ or CD8+ T cells sorted from blood, taken in a trial of the OX40 agonist ivuxolimab. The receptors here all came from an adult with an advanced solid tumor such as melanoma, head and neck, liver or kidney cancer.

The chain recombines TRBV27 with TRBJ2-2; TRBD2 matches 13 bases. Germline V gene sequence: CDR1 MNHEY, CDR2 SMNVEV (reference sequence). With 6 bases clipped from V and 5 bases from J, the junction kept 12 bases outside the gene matches. This CDR3 is 18 amino acids long. Here the CDR3 reads CASSKYGLAGAGTGELFF. The CDR3 nucleotides read TGTGCCAGCAGCAAATACGGACTAGCGGGAGCGGGAACCGGGGAGCTGTTTTTT.

V gene TRBV6-1 combines with J gene TRBJ1-3; no clear D gene. V was cut by 1 base and J by 0 bases, with 7 bases left in between. Per germline, CDR1 MNHNS and CDR2 SASEGT. The CDR3 has 15 residues. The CDR3 loop is CASSEDLFSGNTIYF. CDR3 DNA: TGTGCCAGCAGTGAAGATTTGTTCTCTGGAAACACCATATATTTT.

The chain combines TRBV10-3 with TRBJ2-1; the match to TRBD1 covers 10 bases. There are 16 residues in the CDR3. Germline-derived CDR1 and CDR2 are ENHRY and SYGVKD. With V trimmed by 2 bases and J by 5 bases, 6 bases remained unmatched. CDR3 in DNA: TGTGCCATCAGTGAGCGTCCCGGGACAGGGGACAATGAGCAGTTCTTC. It encodes CAISERPGTGDNEQFF.

The V gene is TRBV6-1, the J gene TRBJ2-7; the match to TRBD2 covers 8 bases. The CDR3 spans 15 residues. With 6 bases clipped from V and 0 bases from J, the junction kept 7 bases outside the gene matches. The germline gives CDR1 MNHNS, CDR2 SASEGT. The CDR3 spells CASRVSGGYSYEQYF. DNA of the CDR3: TGTGCCAGCAGGGTAAGCGGGGGATACTCCTACGAGCAGTACTTC.

This chain's CDR3 is CASSLSGPYSYEQYF. Here the CDR3 DNA reads TGTGCCAGCAGTTTATCTGGGCCTTACTCCTACGAGCAGTACTTC. V usage is TRBV27 and J usage is TRBJ2-7; D remains unclear. The CDR3 totals 15 residues. Germline V CDR1 and CDR2: MNHEY, SMNVEV (reference sequence). V lost 0 bases, J lost 0 bases, and 9 bases lay in between.

This chain uses TRBV15 with TRBJ2-1; D ambiguous. V lost 0 bases and J lost 0, with 9 bases in between. CDR3 length equals 16 residues. The germline V gene has CDR1 LNHNV and CDR2 YYDKDF (reference sequence). The CDR3 coding sequence is TGTGCCACCAGCAGAGATGCGGTAGCCTCCTACAATGAGCAGTTCTTC. Its protein is CATSRDAVASYNEQFF.

This clone has just one count. The chain links TRBV7-2 to TRBJ2-3, with no clear D. Trimming left V 2 bases short and J 8 bases short, with 8 bases between. Per the germline V gene, CDR1 is SGHTA and CDR2 is FQGNSA. This CDR3 has 12 residues. The CDR3 DNA follows: TGTGCCAGCAGCTTATTCATTGGTACGCAGTATTTT. Its translation is CASSLFIGTQYF.

CDR3: CASSLTTYEAFF. The DNA for the CDR3 is TGTGCCAGCAGCCTCACAACTTATGAAGCTTTCTTT. V gene TRBV28 combines with J gene TRBJ1-1; D gene ambiguous. Trimming cost V 6 bases and J 7 bases, with 12 bases left between them. The germline V gene has CDR1 MDHEN and CDR2 SYDVKM. The CDR3 has 12 residues.

The chain recombines TRBV5-6 with TRBJ2-7; 7 bases map to TRBD1. Per germline, CDR1 SGHDT and CDR2 YYEEEE. CDR3 length equals 14 residues. Germline trimming cut 0 bases from V and 3 bases from J; bases unmatched to any gene: 3. The CDR3 nucleotides read TGTGCCAGCAGCTTGGGACAGGGAGTCTACGAGCAGTACTTC. It is translated as CASSLGQGVYEQYF.

The chain recombines TRBV19 with TRBJ1-4; D is uncertain. This CDR3 is 13 amino acids long. Trimming stripped 3 bases from V and 4 bases from J, with 6 bases between. Germline lookup yields CDR1 LNHDA and CDR2 SQIVND (reference sequence). CDR3 loop: CASSMLVNEKLFF. CDR3 coding DNA: TGTGCCAGTAGTATGCTTGTTAATGAAAAACTGTTTTTT.

Here the CDR3 DNA reads TGTGCCAGTACCTCAGGGTTAACCTACGAGCAGTACTTC. Its protein product is CASTSGLTYEQYF. V gene TRBV19 combines with J gene TRBJ2-7; TRBD1 is a possible D gene (5 bases). This CDR3 has 13 amino acids. Germline V lookup: CDR1 LNHDA, CDR2 SQIVND (reference sequence). Trimming removed 7 bases at V and 2 bases at J, with 12 bases between.

V and J are TRBV25-1 and TRBJ1-2, with 7 bases aligning to TRBD1. Germline CDR1 and CDR2: MGHDK and SYGVNS. Trimming removed 5 bases from V and 5 bases from J; junction bases left unmatched: 5. This CDR3 is built from 13 residues. The DNA of the CDR3 is TGTGCCAGCAGTCTCGGGACAGTGTATGGCTACACCTTC. This codes for CASSLGTVYGYTF.

V and J are TRBV6-5 and TRBJ1-5; 10 bases match TRBD1. V lost 4 bases and J lost 3; bases outside the gene matches: 6. Germline V CDR1 and CDR2: MNHEY, SVGAGI. CDR3 size: 16 residues. CDR3 residues: CASSSRDRGPNQPQHF. The CDR3 DNA follows: TGTGCCAGCAGTTCCCGGGACAGGGGTCCCAATCAGCCCCAGCATTTT.

The CDR3 nucleotides read TGCGCCAGCAGTGGGGCTAGCGGAAGCACAGATACGCAGTATTTT. Its translation: CASSGASGSTDTQYF. The V gene is TRBV10-2, the J gene TRBJ2-3; 7 bases agree with TRBD2. Germline values: CDR1 WSHSY, CDR2 SAAADI. The CDR3 has 15 residues. J gave up 0 bases and V 4 bases, and 4 bases lay outside the gene matches.

The CDR3 DNA reads TGTGCCAGCAGCGGACTAGTCCAAGAGACCCAGTACTTC. This gives the protein CASSGLVQETQYF. The chain combines TRBV6-1 with TRBJ2-5; 7 nucleotides align to TRBD2. Unmatched junction bases numbered 2, after V lost 6 bases and J lost 1 base. The CDR3 has 13 residues. CDR1 is MNHNS and CDR2 is SASEGT in the germline V gene.

This clone was counted once. CDR3 amino acids: CASSTGGGLGGTEAFF. As DNA, the CDR3 is TGTGCCAGTAGTACAGGGGGCGGACTAGGAGGCACTGAAGCTTTCTTT. The J gene is TRBJ1-1, the V gene TRBV19; 8 nucleotides agree with TRBD1. The CDR3 has 16 residues. After removal of 4 bases from V and 4 bases from J, the junction contained 11 bases not matched to a gene. Germline loops: CDR1 LNHDA, CDR2 SQIVND (reference sequence).

The chain combines TRBV7-9 with TRBJ2-1; D is uncertain. CDR3 length: 13 amino acids. V shed 1 base and J shed 2 bases, with 3 bases lying between them. Per the germline V gene, CDR1 is SEHNR and CDR2 is FQNEAQ (reference sequence). CDR3 sequence: CASSLGAYNEQFF. The CDR3, as DNA: TGTGCCAGCAGCTTAGGCGCCTACAATGAGCAGTTCTTC.

This clone was detected only once. The chain combines TRBV6-1 with TRBJ2-2; D is undetermined. Trimming cost V 1 base and J 4 bases, with 16 bases left between them. CDR3 length equals 17 residues. Looked up from germline, CDR1 is MNHNS and CDR2 is SASEGT. The CDR3 spells CASSEGWGGLFTGELFF. The CDR3 DNA sequence: TGTGCCAGCAGTGAAGGCTGGGGTGGGTTATTCACCGGGGAGCTGTTTTTT.

The rearrangement uses TRBV6-6 and TRBJ2-7; no firm D call. The germline V gene encodes CDR1 MNHNY and CDR2 SVGAGI (reference sequence). This CDR3 has 13 residues. Deletions cut 8 bases from V and 2 bases from J, with 13 bases between. CDR3 sequence reads: CASGIRSTYEQYF. In DNA form, the CDR3 reads TGTGCCAGCGGGATACGTTCGACCTACGAGCAGTACTTC.

The rearrangement joins TRBV7-6 to TRBJ2-6; the match to TRBD1 covers 7 bases. The V gene end was trimmed by 5 bases and the J gene end by 0 bases; junction bases not matched to a gene: 7. Germline V gives CDR1 SGHVS, CDR2 FNYEAQ. The CDR3 spans 17 residues. The CDR3 reads CASSPRQGTSGANVLTF. CDR3 nucleotide sequence: TGTGCCAGCAGCCCGAGACAGGGAACCTCTGGGGCCAACGTCCTGACTTTC. Variable domain in full (rest from reference TRBV7-6 and TRBJ2-6): GAGVSQSPRYKVTKRGQDVALRCDPISGHVSLYWYRQALGQGPEFLTYFNYEAQQDKSGLPNDRFSAERPEGSISTLTIQRTEQRDSAMYRCASSPRQGTSGANVLTFGAGSRLTVL.